The 14 T cell receptor beta chains given below trace back to one sample, sequenced in a study of blood T cell repertoires in COVID-19. Profiling relied on immunoSEQ multiplex PCR, and the TCRdb table lists in-frame clones only, not all of them. The table includes 130,000 or so clones, 84% detected once. The source material was PBMCs or T cells enriched from blood (not recorded which). The receptors shown here come from a young woman who had recovered from COVID-19.

This chain links TRBV11-2 with TRBJ2-2; 8 nucleotides line up with TRBD2. CDR1 is SGHAT, CDR2 FQNNGV, per germline. Losses at the gene ends were 1 base for V and 7 bases for J; bases not matched to a gene: 8. The CDR3 spans 16 residues. The DNA of the CDR3 is TGTGCCAGCAGCTTAGCAGTAGCGGGATGGTTCGGGGAGCTGTTTTTT. Protein: CASSLAVAGWFGELFF.

The chain combines TRBV19 with TRBJ1-2; 8 bases align to TRBD1. Trimming cost V 6 bases and J 6 bases; bases outside gene matches: 6. The CDR3 is 13 amino acids. The germline CDR1 and CDR2 sequences are LNHDA and SQIVND (reference sequence). The DNA of the CDR3 is TGTGCCAGTAGAATCCAGGGGGCGGATGGCTACACCTTC. Amino acid sequence: CASRIQGADGYTF.

This chain uses TRBV4-1 with TRBJ1-6; 8 bases fit TRBD1. In germline, CDR1 is MGHRA, CDR2 YSYEKL. Losses at the gene ends were 4 bases for V and 5 bases for J; bases not matched to a gene: 4. The CDR3 is made up of 15 amino acids. CDR3 protein: CASSRTDRDNSPLHF. The CDR3 DNA follows: TGCGCCAGCAGCCGAACGGACAGGGATAATTCACCCCTCCACTTT.

The chain uses TRBV10-3 and TRBJ2-3, with a tentative D call TRBD2 (6 bases). Germline CDR1 ENHRY, CDR2 SYGVKD. The CDR3 has 14 amino acids. Deletions cut 2 bases from V and 3 bases from J, with 9 bases between. CDR3 coding DNA: TGTGCCATCAGTGAGCGGGAGAGAACAGATACGCAGTATTTT. Translating gives CAISERERTDTQYF.

The gene calls are TRBV5-5 and TRBJ2-7; the match to TRBD2 covers 8 bases. Germline CDR1 reads SGHKS; CDR2 reads YYEKEE (reference sequence). This CDR3 has 15 residues. V trimming: 0 bases; J trimming: 0 bases; junction bases outside the gene matches: 2. The CDR3 bases are TGTGCCAGCAGCTTGGCCGGGACTAGCTCCTACGAGCAGTACTTC. Encoded protein: CASSLAGTSSYEQYF.

CDR3 sequence (DNA): TGTGCCAGCTCACCGAGTCTTGGAGGGGGCAATCAGCCCCAGCATTTT. Its translation is CASSPSLGGGNQPQHF. The chain is built from TRBV18 and TRBJ1-5, with D tentatively TRBD1 (5 bases). From germline, CDR1 is KGHSH and CDR2 LQKENI. This CDR3 contains 16 residues. V was trimmed by 3 bases and J by 2 bases, leaving 14 bases between them. The full variable domain, in which reference TRBV18 and TRBJ1-5 provide the parts outside the CDR3, is NAGVMQNPRHLVRRRGQEARLRCSPMKGHSHVYWYRQLPEEGLKFMVYLQKENIIDESGMPKERFSAEFPKEGPSILRIQQVVRGDSAAYFCASSPSLGGGNQPQHFGDGTRLSIL.

The chain links TRBV6-7 to TRBJ1-4; 10 nucleotides match TRBD1. TRBV6-7 is sorted into the ORF group, with uncertain function. CDR3 size: 14 residues. Trimming cost V 5 bases and J 8 bases; bases outside gene matches: 5. In nucleotides, the CDR3 is TGTGCCAGCAGTGGGGGACAGGGGAAGGAAAAACTGTTTTTT. Amino acids: CASSGGQGKEKLFF.

This clone was counted a few times. The gene calls are TRBV28 and TRBJ2-2; the D gene is possibly TRBD1 (7 bases). Germline values: CDR1 MDHEN, CDR2 SYDVKM. Deletions cut 6 bases from V and 7 bases from J, with 21 bases between. The CDR3 sequence is 16 residues long. The DNA of the CDR3 is TGTGCCAGCAGCCGAGGAGGGGGCGCGCTTAGCGGGGAGCTGTTTTTT. It codes for CASSRGGGALSGELFF. Based on the CDR3 plus reference TRBV28 and TRBJ2-2, the full variable domain is DVKVTQSSRYLVKRTGEKVFLECVQDMDHENMFWYRQDPGLGLRLIYFSYDVKMKEKGDIPEGYSVSREKKERFSLILESASTNQTSMYLCASSRGGGALSGELFFGEGSRLTVL.

The gene calls are TRBV6-1 and TRBJ1-6, with no clear D. The germline V gene has CDR1 MNHNS and CDR2 SASEGT. Trimming pared 4 bases from V and 0 bases from J, leaving 13 bases between. This CDR3 has 17 residues. The CDR3 protein is CASSGPTGGSYNSPLHF. CDR3 nucleotide sequence: TGTGCCAGCAGTGGGCCTACTGGCGGCTCCTATAATTCACCCCTCCACTTT.

The genes are TRBV15 and TRBJ2-6; 8 bases align to TRBD1. CDR3 size: 18 residues. Germline lookup yields CDR1 LNHNV and CDR2 YYDKDF (reference sequence). Trimming cost V 3 bases and J 3 bases; bases outside gene matches: 10. Here the CDR3 reads CATSSEDRALIGANVLTF. CDR3 DNA sequence: TGTGCCACCAGCAGCGAGGACAGGGCCCTAATTGGGGCCAACGTCCTGACTTTC. The variable domain in full, completed from reference TRBV15 and TRBJ2-6, reads DAMVIQNPRYQVTQFGKPVTLSCSQTLNHNVMYWYQQKSSQAPKLLFHYYDKDFNNEADTPDNFQSRRPNTSFCFLDIRSPGLGDTAMYLCATSSEDRALIGANVLTFGAGSRLTVL.

The chain recombines TRBV6-2 or TRBV6-3 with TRBJ2-2, with D possibly being TRBD1 (5 bases). Trimming took off 5 bases at V and 0 bases at J, with 10 bases between the two ends. Germline CDR1 and CDR2: MNHEY and SVGEGT. CDR3 length: 15 amino acids. The CDR3 coding sequence is TGTGCCAGCAGTGGCTACAGGTCGAACACCGGGGAGCTGTTTTTT. Translation: CASSGYRSNTGELFF.

The CDR3 spells CATSSYVNTEAFF. The CDR3 coding sequence is TGTGCCACCAGCAGCTACGTGAACACTGAAGCTTTCTTT. This rearrangement joins TRBV15 to TRBJ1-1; D is unclear. The CDR3 is 13 residues long. From germline, CDR1 is LNHNV and CDR2 YYDKDF (reference sequence). V was trimmed by 3 bases and J by 0 bases, leaving 5 bases between them.

The V and J genes are TRBV28 and TRBJ2-7; a possible D gene is TRBD2 (6 bases). The CDR3 totals 17 residues. Trimming stripped 2 bases from V and 3 bases from J, with 20 bases between. The germline V gene encodes CDR1 MDHEN and CDR2 SYDVKM. The CDR3: CASSLAGSGTLFYEQYF. CDR3 sequence (DNA): TGTGCCAGCAGTTTAGCCGGATCCGGGACTCTCTTCTACGAGCAGTACTTC.

The CDR3 bases are TGTGCCAGCGGGACTAGCGGGATGTACGAGCAGTACTTC. Translation: CASGTSGMYEQYF. The rearrangement links TRBV19 to TRBJ2-7, with TRBD2 matching over 13 bases. J was trimmed by 4 bases and V by 9 bases; bases with no gene match: 3. Germline V gene data show CDR1 as LNHDA and CDR2 as SQIVND (reference sequence). The CDR3 has 13 amino acids.